This TCR beta chain is from a study of cytomegalovirus exposure and HLA in healthy donors. PCR involved 60 Vbeta and 13 Jbeta primers. This table comes from immunoSEQ multiplex PCR, and its TCRdb copy is limited to in-frame clones, with some not included. The sample lists roughly 100,000 clones, around 80% occurring once. CDR3 size: 15 residues. Between the trimmed V and J ends, which lost 4 bases and 2 bases, there was a span of 9 bases. The germline V gene has CDR1 MGHRA and CDR2 YSYEKL. This clonotype was obtained from a man younger than 35 in good health and CMV-seronegative. Sequencing was done on a sample of PBMCs. The rearrangement links TRBV4-1 to TRBJ2-6; D is ambiguous. The CDR3 protein is CASSPQVTGANVLTF. CDR3 nucleotides: TGCGCCAGCAGCCCTCAGGTAACTGGGGCCAACGTCCTGACTTTC.